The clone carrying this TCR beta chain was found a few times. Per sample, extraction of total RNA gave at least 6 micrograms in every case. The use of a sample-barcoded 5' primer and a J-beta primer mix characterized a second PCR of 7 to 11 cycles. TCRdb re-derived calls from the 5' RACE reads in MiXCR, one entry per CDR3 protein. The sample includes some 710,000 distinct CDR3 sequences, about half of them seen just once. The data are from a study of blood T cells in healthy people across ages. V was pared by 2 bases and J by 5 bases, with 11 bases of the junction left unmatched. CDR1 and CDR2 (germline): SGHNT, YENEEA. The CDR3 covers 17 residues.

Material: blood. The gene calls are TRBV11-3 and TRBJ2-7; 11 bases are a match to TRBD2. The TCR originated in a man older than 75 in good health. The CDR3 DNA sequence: TGTGCCAGCAGCTTATTATTAGCGGGAGGGCCGATGAACGAGCAGTACTTC. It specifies CASSLLLAGGPMNEQYF.